This T cell receptor (beta chain) was obtained from a study of cytomegalovirus exposure and HLA in healthy donors. Overall study context: Among about 179 million T cells, an earlier analysis found 90 million to 130 million unique TCR beta sequences. Notes on the study in general: Overall, roughly 170 TCR beta chains were annotated as cytomegalovirus-associated. Confirmation was obtained in vitro that a few CMV-associated chains are specific for CMV antigens. Common viral pathogens seemed, in a later analysis, to connect with several of the most significant clusters.

The CDR3 runs 17 residues. V gave up 5 bases and J gave up 2 bases, with 19 bases separating them. In germline, CDR1 is SGHVS, CDR2 FQNEAQ. With regard to this clone: What it binds is not known.

With 60 Vbeta and 13 Jbeta primers, the PCR was carried out. The data were produced by immunoSEQ multiplex PCR, yet TCRdb's version contains in-frame clones alone and is incomplete. Of around 270,000 clones in the sample, under 90% were seen once. This clonotype was obtained from a girl aged 2-10 years in good health and CMV-seronegative. V usage is TRBV7-8 and J usage is TRBJ2-4; weak D call: TRBD2 (5 bases). The sequenced material came from PBMCs. The CDR3 reads CASSNIWAGITKNIQYF. CDR3 bases: TGTGCCAGCAGCAATATTTGGGCCGGGATCACCAAAAACATTCAGTACTTC.